The rows below give T cell receptor beta chains drawn from one sample of a study of T cells in Graves' hyperthyroidism and ophthalmopathy. In TCRdb, the multiplex PCR reads were re-called with MiXCR into one record per CDR3 protein. The sample records about 700,000 distinct CDR3 sequences, about 45% being singletons. The source material was peripheral blood or thyroid tissue (not recorded which). The receptors shown here come from an adult man with Graves' disease, either hyperthyroidism or ophthalmopathy (not recorded which). Both conserved end residues are part of each CDR3. The D gene is left open where the match is weak. Where a row states a size, it is once, few, many or the class of an expanded clone; other rows omit it.

v_gene	d_gene	j_gene	abundance	CDR3nt	CDR3aa
TRBV5-1	NA	TRBJ2-7	NA	TGCGCCAGCAGCTTGGGCCACAGGGAGACCTACGAGCAGTACTTC	CASSLGHRETYEQYF
TRBV29-1	NA	TRBJ2-2	NA	TGCAGCGTTGGGGTTGGACAGGGGGAGCTGTTTTTT	CSVGVGQGELFF
TRBV5-1	NA	TRBJ2-7	NA	TGCGCCTGCAGCCCCACAGGGACTACCTACGAGCAGTACTTC	CACSPTGTTYEQYF
TRBV15	NA	TRBJ2-7	NA	TGTGTCACCAGCAGAGGGAGGACAGTGCCGAGCTCCTACGAGCAGTACTTC	CVTSRGRTVPSSYEQYF
TRBV28	TRBD1	TRBJ1-5	NA	TGTGCCAGCAGCGAAGACAGGGGGCGTCAGCCCCAGCATTTT	CASSEDRGRQPQHF
TRBV2	NA	TRBJ1-3	NA	TGTGCCAGCATCGGGACCGCCGCTCTTGGAAACACCATATATTTT	CASIGTAALGNTIYF
TRBV20-1	TRBD2	TRBJ2-7	few	TGCAGTGCTAGAGATTACGGGACTAGCGGGTACGAGCAGTACTTC	CSARDYGTSGYEQYF
TRBV20-1	NA	TRBJ2-7	few	TGCAGTGCTAGAGAGGGATACGAGCAGTACTTC	CSAREGYEQYF
TRBV7-9	NA	TRBJ2-2	NA	TGTGCCAGCTCCAATGAGCAGTTTTTT	CASSNEQFF
TRBV15	NA	TRBJ1-2	many	TGTGCCACCAGCAGAGATGGGACATCAAATGGCTACACCTTC	CATSRDGTSNGYTF
TRBV5-1	NA	TRBJ2-7	many	TGCGCCAGCAGCTTACGGCACGAGCAGTACTTC	CASSLRHEQYF
TRBV7-8	TRBD2	TRBJ2-6	NA	TGTGCCAGCAGCTACCGGACTAGCGGGATTTCTGGGGCCAACGTCCTGACTTTC	CASSYRTSGISGANVLTF
TRBV7-9	NA	TRBJ2-2	many	TGTGCCAGCAGCGGTGTAACCGGGGAGCTGTTTTTT	CASSGVTGELFF
TRBV25-1	NA	TRBJ1-1	NA	TGTGCCAGCAGTGCTAGAGCGGAGCTGAACACTGAAGCTTTCTTT	CASSARAELNTEAFF
TRBV5-1	TRBD1	TRBJ1-2	NA	TGCGCCAGCAGCCAGCTACAGGGGGGAGTGAATGGCTACACCTTC	CASSQLQGGVNGYTF
TRBV24-1	NA	TRBJ1-1	many	TGTGCCACCAGTCGGGAGGGAACTGAAGCTTTCTTT	CATSREGTEAFF
TRBV24-1	NA	TRBJ1-1	many	TGTGCCACCAGTGATTCGAGGACAGCCGAAGCTTTCTTT	CATSDSRTAEAFF
TRBV20-1	NA	TRBJ2-6	many	TGCAGTGCTAGACCGTCTGGGGCCAACGTCCTGACTTTC	CSARPSGANVLTF
TRBV20-1	NA	TRBJ1-2	NA	TGCAGTGCTAGTATTAACAGGGACCCCTATGGCTACACCTTC	CSASINRDPYGYTF
TRBV7-9	NA	TRBJ1-1	NA	TGTGCCAGCAGCAGATCCGGGGCAAGGAACACTGAAGCTTTCTTT	CASSRSGARNTEAFF
TRBV24-1	TRBD1	TRBJ2-5	NA	TGTGCCACCAGTGATTCGGGACAGGGTATCTCTGAAGAGACCCAGTACTTC	CATSDSGQGISEETQYF
TRBV15	TRBD2	TRBJ2-2	NA	TGTGCCACCAGCAGAGATCTTGGTAGCGGGGGGGACCCCCCACCCGGGGAGCTGTTTTTT	CATSRDLGSGGDPPPGELFF
TRBV20-1	NA	TRBJ1-5	NA	TGCAGTGCTGTCCCCGGGACATTTAGCAATCAGCCCCAGCATTTT	CSAVPGTFSNQPQHF
TRBV25-1	NA	TRBJ1-3	many	TGTGCCAGCAGTGAAGGTCGAGGCAGAAACACCATATATTTT	CASSEGRGRNTIYF
TRBV19	NA	TRBJ1-5	few	TGTGCCAGTAAACTAGGTCGGCAGGGATACAATCAGCCCCAGCATTTT	CASKLGRQGYNQPQHF
TRBV7-9	TRBD1	TRBJ1-2	NA	TGTGCCAGCAGCCCTCGACAGGGGAACACCTACGGCTACACCTTC	CASSPRQGNTYGYTF
TRBV7-9	TRBD1	TRBJ1-1	NA	TGTGCCAGCAGCGATCGGGACAGTGAAGCTTTCTTT	CASSDRDSEAFF
TRBV10-3	NA	TRBJ1-5	NA	TGTGCCATCAGTGACCCGGCTCAGCCCCAGCATTTT	CAISDPAQPQHF
TRBV29-1	NA	TRBJ1-2	many	TGCAGCGCCGCGGACAGACAATATGGCTACACCTTC	CSAADRQYGYTF